The 27 T cell receptor beta chains below come from one sample, sequenced in a study of blood T cells in healthy people across ages. Then a second PCR, running roughly 6 to 11 cycles, was carried out with a sample-barcoded 5' primer and a J-beta primer mix. TCRdb re-analysed the 5' RACE reads in MiXCR, keeping a single row per CDR3 protein. Of about 640,000 distinct CDR3 sequences detected, 58% appear once; the ten largest clones hold roughly 34%. The sample comprised blood. These receptors were taken from a man between 60 and 70 years old in good health.

Only a few counts were recorded for this clonotype. A much more abundant neighbour one base away suggests this may be a read error. This rearrangement joins TRBV20-1 to TRBJ2-7; tentatively, D is TRBD1 (5 bases). Germline CDR1 DFQATT, CDR2 SNEGSKA (reference sequence). This CDR3 is 12 amino acids long. Trimming removed 4 bases at V and 7 bases at J, with 14 bases between. CDR3 in DNA: TGCAGTGCTACACAATCGGACAATGAGCAGTACTTC. Its translation: CSATQSDNEQYF.

Comments on this clonotype: One end of the junction fails to match germline, which may point to a read error. The chain has TRBV28 and TRBJ2-1; 8 bases agree with TRBD2. This CDR3 contains 16 residues. Germline V gives CDR1 MDHEN, CDR2 SYDVKM. The CDR3 region is CAGSLSASGSYNEQFF. The CDR3 DNA follows: TGTGCCGGCAGTTTATCCGCTAGCGGGTCCTACAATGAGCAGTTCTTC.

The rearrangement links TRBV7-9 to TRBJ2-1, with 8 bases that match TRBD2. CDR3 length: 13 residues. Germline CDR1 reads SEHNR; CDR2 reads FQNEAQ (reference sequence). Trimming took 9 bases from V and 7 from J; bases not matched to a gene: 8. CDR3 amino acids: CASRRGAENEQFF. CDR3 in DNA: TGTGCCAGTCGGCGGGGGGCTGAAAATGAGCAGTTCTTC.

This clonotype was seen repeatedly, ten times or more. The chain links TRBV24-1 to TRBJ2-6, with D perhaps TRBD1 (6 bases). The V gene's germline CDR1 is KGHDR and CDR2 SFDVKD. Trimming shortened V by 5 bases and J by 2 bases, and 6 bases separated the two germline ends. The CDR3 contains 14 residues. This CDR3 is CATSAGAGANVLTF. CDR3 nucleotides: TGTGCCACCAGTGCAGGGGCTGGGGCCAACGTCCTGACTTTC.

The rearrangement joins TRBV28 to TRBJ2-7; D call uncertain. This CDR3 has 15 residues. Germline CDR1 MDHEN, CDR2 SYDVKM. Trimming stripped 6 bases from V and 1 base from J, with 16 bases between. In DNA form, the CDR3 reads TGTGCCAGCAGCCTTACTCACGCCGGATCCTACGAGCAGTACTTC. Its protein product is CASSLTHAGSYEQYF.

This clonotype was detected only a few times. The V gene is TRBV10-3, the J gene TRBJ1-2; 10 bases map to TRBD1. This CDR3 comprises 15 residues. The ends lost 7 bases at V and 6 bases at J; junction bases unmatched: 11. Germline CDR1 and CDR2: ENHRY and SYGVKD. CDR3 nucleotides: TGTGCCATCACCCCGATGGACAGGGGGGTAGATGGCTACACCTTC. Translation: CAITPMDRGVDGYTF.

Points on this clonotype: Mismatch with germline at one junction end may stem from a read error. J is TRBJ1-2 and V is TRBV10-3, with D maybe TRBD1 (6 bases). The CDR3 has 15 amino acids. In germline, CDR1 is ENHRY, CDR2 SYGVKD. The CDR3 reads CTISLGHLTRDGYTF. CDR3 coding DNA: TGTACCATCAGCCTGGGACACCTAACGAGGGATGGCTACACCTTC.

CDR3 sequence reads: CASSLEAGTPYGYTF. CDR3 DNA: TGTGCCAGCAGCCTAGAAGCCGGGACACCCTATGGCTACACCTTC. V usage is TRBV9 and J usage is TRBJ1-2; possible D gene TRBD1, 6 bases. Trimming left V 4 bases short and J 4 bases short, with 17 bases between. Germline V gene data show CDR1 as SGDLS and CDR2 as YYNGEE. This CDR3 has 15 amino acids.

This clonotype was seen only a few times. The chain uses TRBV2 and TRBJ2-7; D gene ambiguous. Looked up from germline, CDR1 is SNHLY and CDR2 is FYNNEI. The CDR3 runs 14 residues. The V end lost 5 bases, the J end lost 5 bases, and 16 bases lay between the germline ends. This CDR3 reads CASSYQTRRNEQYF. The CDR3, as DNA: TGTGCCAGCAGTTACCAGACACGCCGGAACGAGCAGTACTTC.

The V and J genes are TRBV20-1 and TRBJ1-4; TRBD1 is a possible D gene (5 bases). Germline CDR1 reads DFQATT; CDR2 reads SNEGSKA (reference sequence). This CDR3 contains 14 residues. V was clipped by 3 bases and J by 0 bases, with 8 bases between them. The CDR3, as DNA: TGCAGTGCTAGGGGGGGAGCAACTAATGAAAAACTGTTTTTT. It codes for CSARGGATNEKLFF.

The chain employs TRBV7-2 and TRBJ2-5; D not resolved. Looked up from germline, CDR1 is SGHTA and CDR2 is FQGNSA. V lost 1 base, J lost 1 base, and 10 bases lay in between. This CDR3 spans 15 amino acids. The CDR3 nucleotides are TGTGCCAGCAGCTTAGATCATTGGCGCCAAGAGACCCAGTACTTC. It yields the protein CASSLDHWRQETQYF.

V gene TRBV20-1 combines with J gene TRBJ2-1; 9 bases are shared with TRBD1. The CDR3 runs to 12 residues. J was trimmed by 10 bases and V by 6 bases; bases with no gene match: 7. Germline CDR1 and CDR2: DFQATT and SNEGSKA (reference sequence). The CDR3 DNA follows: TGCAGTGCCCCGGGACAGGGATGGGAGCAGTTCTTC. It encodes CSAPGQGWEQFF.

The chain recombines TRBV10-3 with TRBJ1-1; D remains unclear. The CDR3 has 14 amino acids. Germline V CDR1 and CDR2: ENHRY, SYGVKD. Trimming cost V 0 bases and J 5 bases, with 10 bases left between them. The CDR3 protein is CAISESQVRTEAFF. The DNA of the CDR3 is TGTGCCATCAGTGAGTCGCAGGTCCGAACTGAAGCTTTCTTT.

With respect to this clonotype: One junction end disagrees with the germline gene, perhaps due to a read error. The rearrangement links TRBV27 to TRBJ1-1; D ambiguous. This CDR3 is built from 13 residues. In germline, CDR1 is MNHEY, CDR2 SMNVEV (reference sequence). In DNA form, the CDR3 reads TGTGCCAGCAGTGTATCGGGTGGAGGAGAAGCTTTCTTT. Translated, it gives CASSVSGGGEAFF.

This clonotype appeared a few times. V is TRBV7-2 and J is TRBJ2-4; 9 bases map to TRBD1. Losses at the gene ends were 1 base for V and 7 bases for J; bases not matched to a gene: 5. Germline V CDR1 and CDR2: SGHTA, FQGNSA. The CDR3 spans 15 residues. DNA of the CDR3: TGTGCCAGCAGCTTAGGGACAGGGGAGGGGAACATTCAGTACTTC. Amino acid sequence: CASSLGTGEGNIQYF.

The table lists this clonotype with a few counts. The J gene is TRBJ2-1, the V gene TRBV20-1; possible D gene TRBD2, 6 bases. The germline V gene encodes CDR1 DFQATT and CDR2 SNEGSKA (reference sequence). The length of the CDR3 is 15 residues. V lost 3 bases and J 0 bases, leaving 12 bases between the germline ends. CDR3 amino acids: CSARRGAGSYNEQFF. The DNA for the CDR3 is TGCAGTGCTAGGAGGGGAGCGGGCTCCTACAATGAGCAGTTCTTC.

This sequence joins TRBV20-1 and TRBJ1-6; D remains ambiguous. The CDR3 length is 16 residues. Per germline, CDR1 DFQATT and CDR2 SNEGSKA (reference sequence). Trimming took 3 bases from V and 0 from J, leaving 12 bases between them. The CDR3 DNA reads as TGCAGTGCTAGGGTGGCGGGGAGCTCCTATAATTCACCCCTCCACTTT. Amino acid sequence: CSARVAGSSYNSPLHF.

The chain has TRBV7-9 and TRBJ2-1; D is unresolved. Deletions cut 7 bases from V and 2 bases from J, with 15 bases between. Germline V CDR1 and CDR2: SEHNR, FQNEAQ (reference sequence). CDR3 length: 15 residues. The CDR3 loop is CASISPRDTYNEQFF. The CDR3 region has the DNA TGTGCCAGCATTTCCCCCAGAGACACCTACAATGAGCAGTTCTTC. The whole variable domain, remainder taken from reference TRBV7-9 and TRBJ2-1, is DTGVSQNPRHKITKRGQNVTFRCDPISEHNRLYWYRQTLGQGPEFLTYFQNEAQLEKSRLLSDRFSAERPKGSFSTLEIQRTEQGDSAMYLCASISPRDTYNEQFFGPGTRLTVL.

The table lists this clonotype with a count of one. The CDR3 sequence is CSARGGVWSNQPQHF. In DNA form, the CDR3 reads TGCAGTGCTAGAGGAGGGGTATGGAGCAATCAGCCCCAGCATTTT. The chain has TRBV20-1 and TRBJ1-5; possibly TRBD1 for D (5 bases). The CDR3 covers 15 residues. CDR1 and CDR2 (germline): DFQATT, SNEGSKA (reference sequence). Between the trimmed V and J ends, which lost 1 base and 1 base, there was a span of 11 bases.

J is TRBJ2-7 and V is TRBV11-2; the match to TRBD2 covers 10 bases. The germline V gene encodes CDR1 SGHAT and CDR2 FQNNGV. The CDR3 runs 19 residues. With V trimmed by 7 bases and J by 4 bases, 22 bases remained unmatched. The CDR3 spells CASKRGTSDFVEGAYEQYF. The CDR3 DNA reads TGTGCCAGCAAAAGAGGGACTAGCGACTTCGTAGAAGGGGCTTACGAGCAGTACTTC.

The chain employs TRBV7-9 and TRBJ2-7; possibly TRBD1 or TRBD2 for D (6 bases each). TRBJ2-5 explains the end of the DNA better; the J call may be wrong. Germline CDR1 reads SEHNR; CDR2 reads FQNEAQ (reference sequence). The CDR3 is made up of 15 amino acids. The CDR3 DNA follows: TGTGCCAGCAGCCGGACTACAGGGTTCGCGGAGACCCAGTACTTC. Its translation: CASSRTTGFAETQYF.

The rearrangement uses TRBV6-1 and TRBJ1-2; D gene uncertain. The germline V and J ends were trimmed by 1 base and 4 bases, with 4 bases remaining between them. The germline CDR1 and CDR2 sequences are MNHNS and SASEGT. The CDR3 runs to 12 residues. As DNA, the CDR3 is TGTGCCAGCAGTGAAGTCGGCTATGGCTACACCTTC. Translating gives CASSEVGYGYTF.

CDR3 sequence reads: CASSLAPSSTQYF. Here the CDR3 DNA reads TGCGCCAGCAGCTTGGCCCCATCGTCTACCCAGTACTTC. The chain is built from TRBV5-1 and TRBJ2-5; D is ambiguous. This CDR3 comprises 13 residues. Per germline, CDR1 SGHRS and CDR2 YFSETQ. Trimming pared 0 bases from V and 8 bases from J, leaving 11 bases between.

This sequence joins TRBV29-1 and TRBJ2-7; 8 bases are shared with TRBD2. Per the germline V gene, CDR1 is SQVTM and CDR2 is ANQGSEA. After removal of 1 base from V and 6 bases from J, the junction contained 11 bases not matched to a gene. The CDR3 spans 15 residues. For the CDR3, the DNA is TGCAGCGTTGAAGCTTTACTAGCGGCCCTCCTCGAGCAGTACTTC. It codes for CSVEALLAALLEQYF.

The CDR3 nucleotides are TGTGCCAGCATGTTGGACTCCTACAATGAGCAGTTCTTC. Translation: CASMLDSYNEQFF. The chain is built from TRBV3-1 and TRBJ2-1; D ambiguous. The V end lost 7 bases, the J end lost 0 bases, and 7 bases lay between the germline ends. CDR3 length: 13 residues. CDR1 and CDR2 (germline): LGHDT, YNNKEL (reference sequence).

The V and J genes are TRBV29-1 and TRBJ2-1; D is ambiguous. Germline V gives CDR1 SQVTM, CDR2 ANQGSEA. Between the trimmed V and J ends, which lost 2 bases and 3 bases, there was a span of 2 bases. This CDR3 spans 11 amino acids. The CDR3 nucleotides are TGCAGCGTTGAATACTACAATGAGCAGTTCTTC. Protein product: CSVEYYNEQFF.

J is TRBJ2-3 and V is TRBV7-9; D not certain. The germline V and J ends were trimmed by 1 base and 6 bases, with 5 bases remaining between them. Germline CDR1 SEHNR, CDR2 FQNEAQ (reference sequence). The CDR3 covers 12 residues. The CDR3 sequence is CASSLDLDTQYF. In nucleotides, the CDR3 is TGTGCCAGCAGCTTAGATTTGGATACGCAGTATTTT. Full variable domain (outside the CDR3, taken from reference TRBV7-9 and TRBJ2-3): DTGVSQNPRHKITKRGQNVTFRCDPISEHNRLYWYRQTLGQGPEFLTYFQNEAQLEKSRLLSDRFSAERPKGSFSTLEIQRTEQGDSAMYLCASSLDLDTQYFGPGTRLTVL.